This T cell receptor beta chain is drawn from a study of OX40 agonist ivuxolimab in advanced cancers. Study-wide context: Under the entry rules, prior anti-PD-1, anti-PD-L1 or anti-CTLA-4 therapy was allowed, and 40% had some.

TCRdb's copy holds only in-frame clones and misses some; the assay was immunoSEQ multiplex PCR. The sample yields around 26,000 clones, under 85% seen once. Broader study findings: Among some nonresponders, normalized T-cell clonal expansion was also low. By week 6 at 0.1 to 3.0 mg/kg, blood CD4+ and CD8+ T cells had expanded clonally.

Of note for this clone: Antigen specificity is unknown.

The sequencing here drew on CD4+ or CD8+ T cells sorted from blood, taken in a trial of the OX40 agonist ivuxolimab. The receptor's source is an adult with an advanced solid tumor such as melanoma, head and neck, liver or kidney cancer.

CDR3 DNA sequence: TGTGCCAGCAGTTTGGGGCAAGGTTTGACGGCTTTCTTT. This encodes CASSLGQGLTAFF. The chain couples TRBV27 to TRBJ1-1; weak D call: TRBD1 (5 bases). V lost 3 bases, J lost 11 bases, and 16 bases lay in between. The CDR3 contains 13 residues. Germline V gives CDR1 MNHEY, CDR2 SMNVEV (reference sequence).